These 24 T cell receptor beta chains were sequenced from one sample in a study of OX40 agonist ivuxolimab in advanced cancers. Generated by immunoSEQ multiplex PCR, the TCRdb table keeps only in-frame clones and is missing some. The data show 55,000 to 65,000 clones, with nearly 85% seen just once and under 2.5% held by the top ten. The sample in question was CD4+ or CD8+ T cells sorted from blood, obtained in a trial of the OX40 agonist ivuxolimab. These receptors were taken from an adult with an advanced solid tumor such as melanoma, head and neck, liver or kidney cancer.

This chain links TRBV28 with TRBJ1-1; D is unresolved. The CDR3 consists of 14 residues. Between the trimmed V and J ends, which lost 7 bases and 0 bases, there was a span of 12 bases. Germline CDR1 and CDR2: MDHEN and SYDVKM. CDR3 region: CASTLEGMNTEAFF. The CDR3 region has the DNA TGTGCCAGCACTCTGGAAGGAATGAACACTGAAGCTTTCTTT.

Of note for this clone: An end of the junction differs from the germline gene, which may be a read error. The V gene is TRBV7-7, the J gene TRBJ2-1, with no clear D. Germline CDR1 is SSHAT and CDR2 is FNYEAQ (reference sequence). The CDR3 is 13 amino acids. CDR3 residues: CASSLSPNNEQFF. CDR3 coding DNA: TGTGCTAGCAGCTTATCCCCTAACAATGAGCAGTTCTTC.

The chain couples TRBV9 to TRBJ2-3, with a tentative D call TRBD1 (5 bases). The CDR3 has 14 residues. V lost 0 bases and J 2 bases, leaving 7 bases between the germline ends. Germline CDR1 SGDLS, CDR2 YYNGEE. The CDR3 sequence: CASSVGQLTDTQYF. DNA for the CDR3: TGTGCCAGCAGCGTAGGACAGCTCACAGATACGCAGTATTTT.

The V and J genes are TRBV9 and TRBJ1-2; a possible D gene is TRBD1 (5 bases). Germline loops: CDR1 SGDLS, CDR2 YYNGEE. This CDR3 comprises 14 residues. The ends were cut back, 3 bases at V and 4 bases at J, with 13 bases in the middle. The CDR3 loop is CASSDRRTSYGYTF. The CDR3 nucleotides are TGTGCCAGCAGCGACCGTCGGACAAGCTATGGCTACACCTTC.

The V call is TRBV5-1, the J call TRBJ2-1; 7 bases are a match to TRBD2. CDR1 is SGHRS, CDR2 YFSETQ, per germline. This CDR3 is built from 12 residues. The V gene end was trimmed by 5 bases and the J gene end by 7 bases; junction bases not matched to a gene: 3. The CDR3 coding sequence is TGCGCCAGCAGAACTAGCGAAAATGAGCAGTTCTTC. This sequence encodes CASRTSENEQFF.

The V and J genes are TRBV21-1 and TRBJ2-7; the table's TRBD1 call for D was not verified on the DNA. TRBV21-1 is annotated as a pseudogene. The length of the CDR3 is 16 residues. The CDR3 bases are TGTGCCAGCAGCAATCTCGGCAGGGATGGCTTCCACGAGCAGTACTTC. Translated: CASSNLGRDGFHEQYF.

This sequence joins TRBV7-2 and TRBJ2-5; 8 bases align to TRBD1. The germline V gene encodes CDR1 SGHTA and CDR2 FQGNSA. After removal of 5 bases from V and 3 bases from J, the junction contained 14 bases not matched to a gene. This CDR3 has 17 residues. Here the CDR3 reads CASSPGVSAGGEETQYF. The CDR3 nucleotides read TGTGCCAGCAGCCCTGGGGTTTCGGCAGGGGGCGAAGAGACCCAGTACTTC.

The rearrangement joins TRBV7-2 to TRBJ1-1; 8 bases fit TRBD1. Trimming at V came to 5 bases and at J to 7 bases, leaving 3 bases not matched to a gene. The CDR3 has 12 residues. CDR1 and CDR2 from the germline V gene are SGHTA and FQGNSA. In DNA, the CDR3 is TGTGCCAGCAGCACAGGGGGGTTTGAAGCTTTCTTT. Translated, it gives CASSTGGFEAFF.

The chain recombines TRBV10-1 with TRBJ2-7; TRBD2 matches at 8 bases. The trim removed 2 bases at V and 2 bases at J, leaving 2 bases unmatched. CDR1 is WNHNN, CDR2 SYGVQD, per germline (reference sequence). There are 14 residues in the CDR3. CDR3 DNA: TGCGCCAGCAGTGAGGCTAGCGGGCCCTACGAGCAGTACTTC. Its translation: CASSEASGPYEQYF.

The V gene is TRBV27, the J gene TRBJ2-3; a possible D gene is TRBD2 (5 bases). V was pared by 4 bases and J by 0 bases, with 17 bases between. In germline, CDR1 is MNHEY, CDR2 SMNVEV (reference sequence). The CDR3 has 17 residues. This CDR3 reads CASSSLRGPSSTDTQYF. The CDR3, as DNA: TGTGCCAGCAGTTCCCTCCGGGGTCCCTCTAGCACAGATACGCAGTATTTT.

The chain couples TRBV6-5 to TRBJ2-4; 8 nucleotides align to TRBD1. Germline loops: CDR1 MNHEY, CDR2 SVGAGI. The trim removed 6 bases at V and 6 bases at J, leaving 4 bases unmatched. CDR3 size: 13 residues. CDR3 sequence: CASSVDRGNIQYF. The CDR3 DNA is TGTGCCAGCAGCGTTGACAGGGGAAACATTCAGTACTTC.

The chain recombines TRBV2 with TRBJ1-5; 7 bases match TRBD1. Germline CDR1 reads SNHLY; CDR2 reads FYNNEI. The trim removed 2 bases at V and 5 bases at J, leaving 3 bases unmatched. CDR3 size: 14 residues. This chain's CDR3 is CASSEQGGHQPQHF. The CDR3 DNA reads TGTGCCAGCAGTGAACAGGGGGGACATCAGCCCCAGCATTTT.

CDR3 loop: CASSEGREGLRNTIYF. CDR3 in DNA: TGTGCCAGCAGTGAAGGACGGGAGGGGCTACGAAACACCATATATTTT. The chain links TRBV6-1 to TRBJ1-3; the D gene is possibly TRBD1 (5 bases). There are 16 residues in the CDR3. The V end was cut by 1 base, the J end by 5 bases, with 15 bases between. Germline-derived CDR1 and CDR2 are MNHNS and SASEGT.

A single count supports this clone. The chain couples TRBV25-1 to TRBJ2-5; 7 bases fit TRBD2. Trimming at V came to 6 bases and at J to 5 bases, leaving 15 bases not matched to a gene. The CDR3 is 16 amino acids. Germline lookup yields CDR1 MGHDK and CDR2 SYGVNS. This CDR3 reads CASSEGRVWSPETQYF. CDR3 nucleotides: TGTGCCAGCAGCGAAGGGAGGGTTTGGAGCCCGGAGACCCAGTACTTC.

This chain uses TRBV20-1 with TRBJ2-3; D gene ambiguous. The V gene lost 4 bases and the J gene lost 5 bases, with 7 bases spanning the gap. The germline CDR1 and CDR2 sequences are DFQATT and SNEGSKA (reference sequence). The CDR3 sequence is 11 residues long. CDR3 residues: CSATGGDTQYF. The CDR3 DNA reads as TGCAGTGCTACAGGCGGAGATACGCAGTATTTT.

V gene TRBV2 combines with J gene TRBJ2-5; D is unresolved. The CDR3 sequence is 13 residues long. CDR1 is SNHLY and CDR2 is FYNNEI in the germline V gene. V was pared by 3 bases and J by 9 bases, with 14 bases between. Written as DNA, the CDR3 is TGTGCCAGCAGTGATCAAGGGAACCCGGCCCAGTACTTC. Its protein is CASSDQGNPAQYF.

The V gene is TRBV5-1, the J gene TRBJ1-5, with unresolved D. The germline V gene encodes CDR1 SGHRS and CDR2 YFSETQ. The germline V and J ends were trimmed by 0 bases and 4 bases, with 5 bases remaining between them. This CDR3 has 13 residues. The CDR3 loop is CASSLDTNQPQHF. CDR3 nucleotide sequence: TGCGCCAGCAGCTTGGACACTAATCAGCCCCAGCATTTT. The whole variable domain, remainder taken from reference TRBV5-1 and TRBJ1-5, is KAGVTQTPRYLIKTRGQQVTLSCSPISGHRSVSWYQQTPGQGLQFLFEYFSETQRNKGNFPGRFSGRQFSNSRSEMNVSTLELGDSALYLCASSLDTNQPQHFGDGTRLSIL.

The chain is built from TRBV6-5 and TRBJ2-5; tentative D call: TRBD1 (6 bases). CDR3 length equals 16 residues. The V end lost 4 bases, the J end lost 5 bases, and 20 bases lay between the germline ends. Germline V CDR1 and CDR2: MNHEY, SVGAGI. The CDR3 region is CASSSRNRAGGETQYF. In DNA, the CDR3 is TGTGCCAGCAGTTCGAGGAACAGGGCGGGTGGGGAGACCCAGTACTTC.

The chain joins TRBV2 to TRBJ2-3; D remains ambiguous. The germline V gene encodes CDR1 SNHLY and CDR2 FYNNEI. Between the trimmed V and J ends, which lost 6 bases and 2 bases, there was a span of 6 bases. This CDR3 has 12 residues. This CDR3 reads CASRISTDTQYF. DNA of the CDR3: TGTGCCAGCAGGATCTCCACAGATACGCAGTATTTT. The variable domain in full, with the rest retrieved from reference TRBV2 and TRBJ2-3, is EPEVTQTPSHQVTQMGQEVILRCVPISNHLYFYWYRQILGQKVEFLVSFYNNEISEKSEIFDDQFSVERPDGSNFTLKIRSTKLEDSAMYFCASRISTDTQYFGPGTRLTVL.

V is TRBV28 and J is TRBJ2-2; TRBD1 matches at 8 bases. The V gene's germline CDR1 is MDHEN and CDR2 SYDVKM. This CDR3 has 17 residues. Trimming cost V 3 bases and J 4 bases; bases outside gene matches: 10. The CDR3 bases are TGTGCCAGCAGTTTCCCCGGGCAGGGGGCAAGCACCGGGGAGCTGTTTTTT. This encodes CASSFPGQGASTGELFF.

V usage is TRBV7-2 and J usage is TRBJ1-3; D remains unclear. Trimming removed 6 bases from V and 4 bases from J, with 16 bases in between. This CDR3 spans 15 amino acids. CDR1 is SGHTA and CDR2 is FQGNSA in the germline V gene. This CDR3 reads CASSSWVGQGNTIYF. CDR3 nucleotide sequence: TGTGCCAGCAGTTCCTGGGTGGGCCAGGGAAACACCATATATTTT. The variable domain in full, completed from reference TRBV7-2 and TRBJ1-3, reads GAGVSQSPSNKVTEKGKDVELRCDPISGHTALYWYRQSLGQGLEFLIYFQGNSAPDKSGLPSDRFSAERTGGSVSTLTIQRTQQEDSAVYLCASSSWVGQGNTIYFGEGSWLTVV.

The chain uses TRBV11-2 and TRBJ1-1; 11 bases fit TRBD1. Germline-derived CDR1 and CDR2 are SGHAT and FQNNGV. Trimming removed 5 bases from V and 10 bases from J; junction bases left unmatched: 9. The CDR3 length is 14 residues. The CDR3 sequence is CASSPDRGRGLAFF. CDR3 nucleotides: TGTGCCAGCAGCCCGGACAGGGGGCGAGGCTTAGCTTTCTTT.

This clone is medium-sized. The rearrangement links TRBV5-1 to TRBJ1-1; 11 bases fit TRBD1. Germline CDR1 is SGHRS and CDR2 is YFSETQ. The CDR3 runs to 14 residues. V trimming: 3 bases; J trimming: 4 bases; junction bases outside the gene matches: 2. As DNA, the CDR3 is TGCGCCAGCAGCTGGACAGGGGGCGTCACTGAAGCTTTCTTT. Amino acids: CASSWTGGVTEAFF.

This clone was seen a single time. The chain carries TRBV2 and TRBJ2-5; weak D call: TRBD2 (5 bases). With 0 bases removed from V and 7 bases from J, the gap between germline ends came to 18 bases. Germline V gives CDR1 SNHLY, CDR2 FYNNEI. The CDR3 has 16 amino acids. CDR3 in amino acids: CASSEARAGPSGTQYF. In DNA, the CDR3 is TGTGCCAGCAGTGAAGCAAGGGCGGGCCCATCCGGGACCCAGTACTTC.